These 7 T cell receptor beta chains originate from one sample sequenced in a study of naive and memory T cell subsets. Treatment meaning: skin biopsy from PPD injection site in Mantoux-positive individual. A UMI-containing oligonucleotide was joined by 3' ligation to the TCR cDNA template. The SP2 primer and nested alpha and beta constant region primers amplified ligated cDNA in four rounds. TCRdb reanalysed the UMI-ligation and nested PCR reads using MiXCR and keeps one entry per CDR3 protein. The repertoire includes 35,000 to 40,000 distinct CDR3 sequences, around 10% of them detected once, and roughly 3.9% sits in the top ten. The sample consisted of skin, taken from a tuberculin skin test site. These receptors all come from an adult in good health.

V is TRBV6-5 and J is TRBJ2-5, with D tentatively TRBD2 (5 bases). CDR1 is MNHEY, CDR2 SVGAGI, per germline. The CDR3 runs 15 residues. Deletions cut 6 bases from V and 3 bases from J, with 17 bases between. CDR3 protein: CASSSREGLKETQYF. Written as DNA, the CDR3 is TGTGCCAGCAGCTCCAGAGAGGGTTTGAAAGAGACCCAGTACTTC.

This clonotype was observed at least ten times. DNA of the CDR3: TGCGCCAGCAGCTTGGGATTGGTGGACAGCTTTAGGGATACGCAGTATTTT. It specifies CASSLGLVDSFRDTQYF. V is TRBV5-1 and J is TRBJ2-3; D is perhaps TRBD1 (6 bases). With 0 bases removed from V and 6 bases from J, the gap between germline ends came to 20 bases. CDR3 length: 17 amino acids. From germline, CDR1 is SGHRS and CDR2 YFSETQ.

About this clonotype itself: Given a much more abundant clone one base away, this may be a read error. The chain links TRBV3-1 to TRBJ2-3; D is undetermined. The germline V gene has CDR1 LGHDT and CDR2 YNNKEL (reference sequence). The length of the CDR3 is 11 residues. As DNA, the CDR3 is TGTCCCAGCAGCGAGATAGATACGCAGTATTTT. This translates into CPSSEIDTQYF.

The chain employs TRBV5-6 and TRBJ1-2; 7 bases map to TRBD1. Germline V gene sequence: CDR1 SGHDT, CDR2 YYEEEE. Trimming at V came to 0 bases and at J to 6 bases, leaving 8 bases not matched to a gene. This CDR3 spans 15 amino acids. The CDR3 reads CASSLDDRVRNGYTF. The CDR3 DNA is TGTGCCAGCAGCTTGGACGACAGGGTTCGGAATGGCTACACCTTC.

V is TRBV7-2 and J is TRBJ1-2, with 9 bases lining up with TRBD1. The CDR3 sequence is 15 residues long. Per the germline V gene, CDR1 is SGHTA and CDR2 is FQGNSA. J lost 4 bases, V lost 3 bases, and 6 bases had no gene match. The CDR3 reads CASSFGPGQGYGYTF. Written as DNA, the CDR3 is TGTGCCAGCAGCTTTGGGCCGGGACAGGGCTATGGCTACACCTTC.

In this sample, this clonotype is medium-sized. The chain links TRBV5-1 to TRBJ2-5; D is unresolved. The CDR3 sequence is 14 residues long. Trimming took 6 bases from V and 5 from J, leaving 17 bases between them. CDR1 SGHRS and CDR2 YFSETQ come from the germline V gene. The CDR3 sequence is CASTWTPGPETQYF. As DNA, the CDR3 is TGCGCCAGCACCTGGACCCCGGGTCCGGAGACCCAGTACTTC.

This clonotype turned up a few times. V is TRBV7-8 and J is TRBJ1-5; D unresolved. The CDR3 spans 13 residues. Trimming left V 0 bases short and J 5 bases short, with 5 bases between. Germline CDR1 is SGHVS and CDR2 is FQNEAQ. The CDR3 is CASSLARDQPQHF. The CDR3 DNA reads as TGTGCCAGCAGCTTAGCTAGGGATCAGCCCCAGCATTTT.